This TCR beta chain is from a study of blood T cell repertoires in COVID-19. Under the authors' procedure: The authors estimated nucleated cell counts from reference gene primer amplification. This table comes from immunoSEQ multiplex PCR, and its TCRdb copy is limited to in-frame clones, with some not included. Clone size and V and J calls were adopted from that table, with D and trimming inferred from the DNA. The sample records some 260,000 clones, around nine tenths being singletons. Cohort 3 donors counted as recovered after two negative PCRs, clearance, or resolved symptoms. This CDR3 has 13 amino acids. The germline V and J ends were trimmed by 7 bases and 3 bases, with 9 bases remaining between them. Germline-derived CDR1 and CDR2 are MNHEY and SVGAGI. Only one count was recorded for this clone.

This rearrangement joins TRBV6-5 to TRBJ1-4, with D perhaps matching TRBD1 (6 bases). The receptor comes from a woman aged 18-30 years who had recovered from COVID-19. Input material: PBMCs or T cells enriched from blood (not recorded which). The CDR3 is CASTGAPNEKLFF. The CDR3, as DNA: TGTGCCAGCACAGGGGCGCCTAATGAAAAACTGTTTTTT.